A selection of T cell receptor beta chains follows, all from one sample in a study of T cells in Graves' hyperthyroidism and ophthalmopathy. MiXCR, run by TCRdb on the multiplex PCR reads, gives a single entry per CDR3 protein. The sample records approximately 620,000 distinct CDR3 sequences, more than 11% being singletons. The sequenced sample consisted of blood. Receptors were obtained from a woman in her 30s with Graves' hyperthyroidism that later progressed to Graves' ophthalmopathy. The CDR3 runs from the conserved cysteine through the conserved F or W. A D gene is named only where the DNA matches it firmly. Size values are once, few and many counts, or a class for expanded clones, and some rows have none.

- 13 TRBJ2-1 TRBV19 TRBD2 TGTGCCAGTAGTATTGGGAGGGTACGCGAGCAGTTCTTC CASSIGRVREQFF
many 18 TRBJ2-1 TRBV28 TRBD2 TGTGCCAGCAGGGGCATCGGGTGGCTAGCGGGAGTCTTCGATGAGCAGTTCTTC CASRGIGWLAGVFDEQFF
many 17 TRBJ1-5 TRBV19 - TGTGCCAGTAGTCGCTTAAGGGACTCTTATGGCAATCAGCCCCAGCATTTT CASSRLRDSYGNQPQHF
- 15 TRBJ2-1 TRBV7-3 TRBD2 TGTGCCAGCAGCTTAATACTAGCGATCCCCGGTGAGCAGTTCTTC CASSLILAIPGEQFF
many 13 TRBJ2-7 TRBV24-1 - TGTGCCACCGGAGGGGGCCAAACCTACGAGCAGTACTTC CATGGGQTYEQYF
many 15 TRBJ1-2 TRBV28 - TGTGCCAGCAGTCGACGTGGGCTGGCTAGGGTTGGCTACACCTTC CASSRRGLARVGYTF
few 13 TRBJ2-7 TRBV6-1 - TGTGCCAGCAGGGAGGACGGCTCCTACGAGCAGTACTTC CASREDGSYEQYF
many 15 TRBJ2-3 TRBV5-8 - TGTGCCAGCAGCTTGGGCTCGGGGGCAGGAGAAACGCAGTATTTT CASSLGSGAGETQYF
- 14 TRBJ2-1 TRBV7-9 - TGTGCCAGCAGCTTAATCAGCTCCTACAATGAGCAGCTCTTC CASSLISSYNEQLF
many 15 TRBJ2-3 TRBV6-6 TRBD2 TGTGCCAGCAGTTACGGGCGGGAGAGCACAGATACGCAGTATTTT CASSYGRESTDTQYF
few 16 TRBJ1-2 TRBV4-1 - TGCGCCAGCAGCCAAGACGGCCCGACACAGAACTATGGCTACACCTTC CASSQDGPTQNYGYTF
many 16 TRBJ1-2 TRBV30 TRBD1 TGTGCATGGTCCGGGACAGAGACCTTCGCCCTCTATGGCTACACCTTC CAWSGTETFALYGYTF
many 13 TRBJ1-1 TRBV29-1 - TGCAGCGTTTCCTACACACTGAACACTGAAGCTTTCTTT CSVSYTLNTEAFF
many 15 TRBJ2-5 TRBV11-2 TRBD2 TGTGCCAGCAGCTTAGGACTAGCGGGCCAAGAGACCCAGTACTTC CASSLGLAGQETQYF
many 13 TRBJ1-1 TRBV18 - TGTGCCAGCTCACTTAGCTGGAACACTGAAGCTTTCTTT CASSLSWNTEAFF
- 16 TRBJ2-7 TRBV6-5 - TGTGCCAGCAGTTACGAGCAGGCAGTTGGGACCTACGAGCAGTACTTC CASSYEQAVGTYEQYF
few 12 TRBJ2-7 TRBV7-6 - TGTGCCAGCAGCTTAGAAGGGCGGTGGCAGTACTTC CASSLEGRWQYF
- 16 TRBJ2-2 TRBV7-2 - TGTGCCAGCGGCTTAAGGGTCATAACAGGAACCGGGGAGCTGTTTTTT CASGLRVITGTGELFF
- 14 TRBJ1-1 TRBV27 - TGTGCCAGCAGTCCCGGGTCATACTACACTGAAGCTTTCTTT CASSPGSYYTEAFF
few 14 TRBJ2-7 TRBV7-3 - TGTGCCAGCAGCCCAGGGGGGTATTTGATAGAGCAGTACTTC CASSPGGYLIEQYF
many 16 TRBJ2-3 TRBV27 - TGTGCCAGCAAAAACCGAGTGCAGGCCTTGACAGATACGCAGTATTTT CASKNRVQALTDTQYF
many 13 TRBJ2-1 TRBV20-1 - TGCAGTGCTAGGCTTTTGGCCTACAATGAGCAGTTCTTC CSARLLAYNEQFF
many 16 TRBJ2-3 TRBV6-1 TRBD2 TGTGCCAGCAGTCCTCTTAGCGGGAGCCTCACAGATACGCAGTATTTT CASSPLSGSLTDTQYF
- 13 TRBJ2-3 TRBV6-1 - TGTGCCAGCAAAGGGACGACCACAGATACGCAGTATTTT CASKGTTTDTQYF
many 13 TRBJ1-5 TRBV6-1 - TGTGCCAGCAGTGAATCCGGCGTGCAGCCCCAGCATTTT CASSESGVQPQHF
many 14 TRBJ2-7 TRBV4-1 - TGCGCCAGCAGCCACGCCATGGACGGCTACGAGCAGTACTTC CASSHAMDGYEQYF
- 16 TRBJ2-1 TRBV3-1 TRBD2 TGTGCCAGCAGCCCACGGACTAGCGGGGGGGGTAATGAGCAGTTCTTC CASSPRTSGGGNEQFF
few 15 TRBJ1-5 TRBV18 - TGTGCCAGCTCGCTGGCCACGGGACAAAATCAGCCCCAGCATTTT CASSLATGQNQPQHF
many 16 TRBJ2-5 TRBV19 - TGTGCCAGTAGTACGAGTTATCTGACAGGCGAAGAGACCCAGTACTTC CASSTSYLTGEETQYF
once 15 TRBJ1-1 TRBV2 - TGTGCCAGCACCCTGCAACAGGCCTCGGGGACTGAAGCTTTCTTT CASTLQQASGTEAFF
many 13 TRBJ1-1 TRBV11-2 - TGTGCCAGCAGCCAAGGACAGAACACTGAAGCTTTCTTT CASSQGQNTEAFF
many 17 TRBJ1-3 TRBV14 - TGTGCCAGCAGCCATCAACGGGAGGCCTTCTCTGGAAACACCATATATTTT CASSHQREAFSGNTIYF
many 14 TRBJ1-2 TRBV7-2 - TGTGCCAGCAGCTTAGAATGGCCAAACTATGGCTACACCTTC CASSLEWPNYGYTF
few 15 TRBJ2-7 TRBV7-2 TRBD2 TGTGCCAGCAGCGCCATGACTAGCGGCAACTACGAGCAGTACTTC CASSAMTSGNYEQYF
- 17 TRBJ2-6 TRBV29-1 - TGCAGCGCCTCCGGGGGGACACTTTCCTCTGGGGCCAACGTCCTGACTTTC CSASGGTLSSGANVLTF
few 12 TRBJ1-5 TRBV19 - TGTGCCAGTGCCTTTACCCTCCAGCCCCAGCATTTT CASAFTLQPQHF
many 13 TRBJ1-3 TRBV12-3/TRBV12-4 - TGTGCCAGCAGTACACCCGCGCGAAACACCATATATTTT CASSTPARNTIYF
- 15 TRBJ1-5 TRBV6-9 - TGTGCCAGCAGTTACTTCCAGGGATCGAATCGGCCCCAGCATTTT CASSYFQGSNRPQHF
few 14 TRBJ2-2 TRBV7-2 - TGTGCCAGCAGCTTAGCGCAACTAGCTAGGGAGCTGTTTTTT CASSLAQLARELFF
many 13 TRBJ2-7 TRBV10-3 TRBD1 TGTGCCATCAGACCGGGACAGGGGTACGAGCAGTACTTC CAIRPGQGYEQYF
- 15 TRBJ2-3 TRBV9 - TGTGCCAGCAGCGCCTGGGCGGCTAGCACAGATACGCAGTATTTT CASSAWAASTDTQYF
few 19 TRBJ2-2 TRBV4-2 TRBD1 TGTGCCAGCAGCCAAGGAGGTTTAAGGGGGCTCGTGAACACCGGGGAGCTGTTTTTT CASSQGGLRGLVNTGELFF
few 14 TRBJ2-7 TRBV7-2 TRBD2 TGTGCCAGCAGCTTCCCGGGACTAGCGGACGAGCAGTACTTC CASSFPGLADEQYF